Here is one T cell receptor (beta chain) with its context. A junction end diverges from the germline sequence, so it may reflect a read error. Germline V gene data show CDR1 as MNHNS and CDR2 as SASEGT. This CDR3 is built from 12 residues. TCR beta cDNA was made from 450 to 600 ng total RNA with a constant-region primer. Three nested multiplex PCR rounds, a slightly modified ARM-PCR, produced the libraries for TCR beta. It was with TRBV1-TRBV30 forward primers and a C-beta reverse primer that the first two PCR rounds were run, at 10 to 11 cycles each. Each CDR3 protein is one row after TCRdb ran MiXCR on the multiplex PCR reads. The sample contains 55,000 or so distinct CDR3 sequences, 55% to 75% of which appear only once. The approximately 17-32 mg bulk tissue piece was not sorted before simultaneous RNA and DNA extraction. The patients had histopathologically diagnosed primary liver carcinoma, and their disease was treated by surgical resection. Samples came from superior, inferior, lateral poles and tumor centre.

The data were obtained in a study of tumor-infiltrating lymphocytes in primary liver carcinoma. Study in general: Patients included men and women of 30 to 69 years.

V gene TRBV6-1 combines with J gene TRBJ2-1; D gene ambiguous. The material sequenced was liver tumor tissue from sampling region 2. Subset given: tumor region T2, inferior pole. The sequence was collected from a middle-aged man with primary liver carcinoma and hepatitis B virus infection. DNA for the CDR3: TGTGTCAGCAGTAACCAGTTGTACAAGCAGTTCTTC. This encodes CVSSNQLYKQFF.